This T cell receptor beta chain was sequenced for a study of cytomegalovirus exposure and HLA in healthy donors. Study as a whole: A previous analysis identified around 120 million unique TCR beta sequences derived from 180 million or so T cells.

This CDR3 has 14 amino acids. J gave up 4 bases and V 3 bases, and 3 bases lay outside the gene matches. Per the germline V gene, CDR1 is LGHNT and CDR2 is FRNRAP. Vbeta (60) and Jbeta (13) primers were used in the PCR. Sequencing used immunoSEQ multiplex PCR; TCRdb keeps in-frame clones, though not all of them. Across tens of thousands of clones, the top ten clones capture under 2% of the sample. As concerns this clone: Antigen unknown.

Study outcomes and limitations: For most TCR beta V segments, an earlier analysis put the productive rate at about 87% or about 30% of the time.

The TCR sequence derives from a middle-aged woman in good health and CMV-seropositive. The chain has TRBV12-5 and TRBJ2-1, with 7 nucleotides matching TRBD2. Sequenced input: PBMCs. The CDR3 is CASGFIGGYNEQFF. Here the CDR3 DNA reads TGTGCTAGTGGTTTCATCGGGGGGTACAATGAGCAGTTCTTC. Full variable domain (missing parts from reference TRBV12-5 and TRBJ2-1): DARVTQTPRHKVTEMGQEVTMRCQPILGHNTVFWYRQTMMQGLELLAYFRNRAPLDDSGMPKDRFSAEMPDATLATLKIQPSEPRDSAVYFCASGFIGGYNEQFFGPGTRLTVL.